This T cell receptor delta chain emerged from a study of gammadelta T cells in human blood. General observations from the study: Microbial exposure reportedly appeared to drive polyclonal expansion of innate gamma-delta T cells right after birth.

The V gene's germline CDR1 is NSMFDY and CDR2 ISSIKDK. The CDR3 extends over 14 amino acids. With V trimmed by 2 bases and J by 0 bases, 1 base remained unmatched. TCRdb redid the clone calls on the RT-PCR reads with CATT. The table shows 1,500 to 2,000 delta-chain clones, with about 6.8% occurring only once. This clone is judged medium-sized. Its antigen is not known. The chain recombines TRAV29/DV5 with TRDJ1; 10 positions agree with TRDD3. Sequencing input: non-Vgamma9Vdelta2 gamma-delta T cells from fetal blood. This receptor was obtained from a human fetus. CDR3 bases: TGTGCAGCAAGGGGGGATACGCACACCGATAAACTCATCTTT. Amino acids: CAARGDTHTDKLIF.